The TCR beta chain described here comes from a study of CD8+ T cells in alopecia areata (dated by TCRdb to 2016 to 2018). Some background on the complete study: Skin from C3H/HeJ donors with spontaneous alopecia (roughly 6-12 months old) was grafted onto female C3H/HeJ recipients aged about 7-10 weeks. Scalp tissue and sorted CD4+ and CD8+ peripheral blood T cells from patchy and totalis/universalis alopecia areata patients and from healthy controls were covered by human TCRbeta sequencing. In both human patients and the C3H/HeJ mouse model, the study applied high-throughput TCRbeta sequencing to look at T cell clonal expansion in alopecia areata. RNA was obtained with the PAXgene miRNA kit for fixed scalp, the miRNeasy kit for PBMCs, and the RNeasy kit for mouse skin. Scalp clonality was compared among normal scalp (n=4), patchy alopecia areata scalp (n=8), and alopecia totalis/universalis scalp (n=8). immunoSEQ multiplex PCR using 35 Vbeta forward primers and 13 Jbeta reverse primers was used to amplify TCRbeta CDR3 regions.

Cells from mouse cutaneous lymph nodes were pooled, stained for CD4, CD8alpha, NKG2D, NKG2ACE and other markers, and then sorted on a BD Influx. The CDR3 spans 16 residues, from the cysteine through the phenylalanine. The DNA shown is the part of the CDR3 that was read: 36 bases, in frame from base 1. V has 0 bases trimmed and J has 4 bases trimmed; junction bases matching no gene number 2. Per the germline V gene, MNHDT is the CDR1 and YYDKIL is the CDR2. The table lists this clone with a few counts. The antigen this receptor binds is unknown. Gene names and germline sequences here are the mouse ones. The read ends 4 residues early relative to the CDR3; the germline J gene fills the gap. Within the sample, other DNA sequences also encode this same CDR3. Beyond this particular receptor, the publication reports: Shared TCR sequences between patients were less evident than in mice, which may be partly attributable to HLA diversity in the patient population. Resident alphabeta T cells in normal human skin are also sequenced, complicating scalp TCR repertoire analysis, unlike mouse skin dominated by gammadelta T cells. Compared with normal scalp, lesional scalp had higher clonality and more expanded CD8+ clones, particularly in alopecia totalis/universalis, a pattern that suggests antigenic drive.

Library preparation employed the immunoSEQ multiplex PCR assay. To provide template for TCR sequencing, every sample had RNA extracted and reverse transcribed into cDNA. SuperScript III was used to make first-strand cDNA, primed with a 2:1 mix of oligo-dT and random hexamers. A synthetic immune receptor repertoire was used to gauge amplification bias, and whatever bias remained was removed computationally. Sequencing of the libraries was done on Illumina HiSeq with 60 bp reads that cover the CDR3, reading from J toward V. On the study's bioinformatics: Raw reads were preprocessed for error removal, and CDR3 was defined according to IMGT conventions as running from the conserved cysteine to phenylalanine. To get clonality, Shannon entropy was normalized by log2 of the number of productive unique TCRs and the result was subtracted from 1. Whether scalp clones were CD4 or CD8 was inferred by matching scalp TCRbeta sequences against CD4 and CD8 repertoires sorted from blood. TCRdb holds this immuneACCESS table with in-frame rearrangements only. Some clones are missing; in checked studies, unresolved V genes explain under half, and the rest has no known cause. V, J and clone size are taken as reported in that table, and D and trimming were inferred from the DNA itself. The table puts around 290,000 clones in this sample, none counted just once. Together, the top ten hold 1.2% of the sample.

Here the chain combines TRBV17 and TRBJ2-1, and TRBD1 matches 11 of the central bases. What was sequenced was CD4+ T cells sorted from a lymph node. The receptor's source is a C3H/HeJ mouse with alopecia areata. Regarding MHC type, mice of this strain are H2-k. CDR3 sequence: CASSREGTGGYAEQFF. The CDR3 bases that were read are TGTGCTAGCAGTAGAGAGGGGACAGGGGGATATGCT.